This TCR beta chain emerged from a study of response to subunit inactivated influenza vaccine. Study-level findings and limits: The authors put forward the suggestion that each seasonal influenza vaccination may bring in only a limited number of new T cells.

Each CDR3 protein gets one entry after TCRdb re-called the RT-PCR reads with MiXCR. The table lists 500,000 or so distinct CDR3 sequences, more than 15% of them singletons. The CDR3 extends over 15 amino acids. V lost 4 bases and J lost 0, with 10 bases in between. Germline V gives CDR1 SGHDT, CDR2 YYEEEE. This clonotype was observed a handful of times. Its antigen is not known. The rearrangement joins TRBV5-6 to TRBJ2-2, with D perhaps TRBD2 (6 bases). Specimen: CD4+ T cells sorted from PBMCs, collected less than 25 months after vaccination. This clonotype was sampled from a man between 50 and 70 years old who received an inactivated influenza vaccine. The CDR3 spells CASSRGGTNTGELFF. The CDR3 DNA sequence: TGTGCCAGCAGCAGGGGCGGGACGAACACCGGGGAGCTGTTTTTT.